The 17 T cell receptor beta chains in this list originate from one sample, sequenced in a study of T cells after somatic rescue of genetic block. Only in-frame clones appear in the TCRdb table, and some are missing; sequencing was by immunoSEQ multiplex PCR. Among 70,000 to 85,000 clones listed, roughly 93% were seen once. Sequenced sample: peripheral blood mononuclear cells (PBMCs). These receptors were taken from a man in his thirties or forties.

This rearrangement joins TRBV19 to TRBJ1-2; D is unresolved. Looked up from germline, CDR1 is LNHDA and CDR2 is SQIVND (reference sequence). The CDR3 contains 14 residues. With 3 bases removed from V and 3 bases from J, the gap between germline ends came to 11 bases. CDR3 sequence (DNA): TGTGCCAGTAGTATGGGTTTTCCAGACTATGGCTACACCTTC. Translating gives CASSMGFPDYGYTF.

This sequence joins TRBV5-4 and TRBJ2-7; 7 nucleotides align to TRBD1. Germline V lookup: CDR1 SGHNT, CDR2 YYREEE (reference sequence). The length of the CDR3 is 15 residues. After removal of 3 bases from V and 2 bases from J, the junction contained 8 bases not matched to a gene. CDR3 DNA: TGTGCCAGCAGCTCACGACAGGGATCGCCCTACGAGCAGTACTTC. Residues: CASSSRQGSPYEQYF.

This chain uses TRBV4-1 with TRBJ1-6, with D uncertain. There are 17 residues in the CDR3. V was clipped by 1 base and J by 1 base, with 11 bases between them. The germline gives CDR1 MGHRA, CDR2 YSYEKL. CDR3 region: CASSQGAARSYNSPLHF. In DNA, the CDR3 is TGCGCCAGCAGCCAAGGAGCAGCAAGGTCCTATAATTCACCCCTCCACTTT.

The chain uses TRBV28 and TRBJ2-7; perhaps TRBD1 as D (6 bases). Germline CDR1 reads MDHEN; CDR2 reads SYDVKM. The CDR3 has 13 residues. The germline V and J ends were trimmed by 5 bases and 2 bases, with 10 bases remaining between them. The CDR3 reads CASSGGRTYEQYF. The CDR3 DNA reads as TGTGCCAGCAGTGGGGGCAGAACCTACGAGCAGTACTTC.

CDR3 nucleotide sequence: TGTGCCCCCCCTCACCCGCACAGGGGGGTGTACGAGCAGTACTTC. Protein sequence: CAPPHPHRGVYEQYF. The genes are TRBV10-3 and TRBJ2-7; 8 bases align to TRBD1. V was pared by 11 bases and J by 4 bases, with 16 bases of the junction left unmatched. Germline CDR1 ENHRY, CDR2 SYGVKD. The CDR3 is made up of 15 amino acids.

The chain links TRBV7-9 to TRBJ2-3, with TRBD2 identical over 13 bases. Germline loops: CDR1 SEHNR, CDR2 FQNEAQ (reference sequence). V lost 2 bases and J lost 1; bases outside the gene matches: 3. The CDR3 is 17 residues long. The CDR3 loop is CASSLPTSGGGTDTQYF. CDR3 in DNA: TGTGCCAGCAGCTTACCAACTAGCGGGGGGGGCACAGATACGCAGTATTTT.

The chain combines TRBV7-9 with TRBJ2-7, with 7 bases lining up with TRBD1. The trim removed 5 bases at V and 3 bases at J, leaving 4 bases unmatched. The length of the CDR3 is 13 residues. The V gene's germline CDR1 is SEHNR and CDR2 FQNEAQ (reference sequence). This CDR3 is CASSPRTGYEQYF. The CDR3 nucleotides read TGTGCCAGCAGCCCAAGGACAGGCTACGAGCAGTACTTC.

This clone appeared a few times. The chain couples TRBV30 to TRBJ2-7, with 8 nucleotides matching TRBD2. CDR1 is GTSNPN, CDR2 SVGIG, per germline (reference sequence). This CDR3 is 14 amino acids long. V lost 0 bases, J lost 2 bases, and 3 bases stayed unmatched. Here the CDR3 DNA reads TGTGCCTGGAGTGTAACAGCGGGGGCCTACGAGCAGTACTTC. Translated: CAWSVTAGAYEQYF.

The rearrangement uses TRBV2 and TRBJ2-3, with D perhaps matching TRBD2 (6 bases). Germline CDR1 SNHLY, CDR2 FYNNEI. V was shortened by 6 bases and J by 0 bases, with 19 bases between the two germline ends. CDR3 size: 17 residues. In DNA, the CDR3 is TGTGCCAGCAGGGGATACGGCGGGGATACTAGCACAGATACGCAGTATTTT. It specifies CASRGYGGDTSTDTQYF.

J is TRBJ2-7 and V is TRBV4-1; D is undetermined. The V end lost 2 bases, the J end lost 3 bases, and 14 bases lay between the germline ends. The CDR3 has 15 amino acids. Per germline, CDR1 MGHRA and CDR2 YSYEKL. CDR3 nucleotides: TGCGCCAGCAGCCAACAACAACAAGGGCTCTACGAGCAGTACTTC. Translation: CASSQQQQGLYEQYF.

The chain links TRBV13 to TRBJ2-7; 7 nucleotides match TRBD2. V shed 5 bases and J 3 bases; nucleotides not matched to a gene: 10. Germline V gene sequence: CDR1 PRHDT, CDR2 FYEKMQ (reference sequence). CDR3 length: 15 amino acids. The CDR3 sequence: CASSPGSGTFYEQYF. The CDR3 coding sequence is TGTGCCAGCAGCCCGGGCAGCGGGACCTTCTACGAGCAGTACTTC.

A note on this clone: Germline and junction disagree at one end, which may indicate a read error. Additional DNA sequences in this sample encode the identical CDR3. This chain uses TRBV7-9 with TRBJ1-1; no firm D call. The CDR3 is made up of 13 amino acids. Germline-derived CDR1 and CDR2 are SEHNR and FQNEAQ (reference sequence). This chain's CDR3 is CASSLAGDTEAFF. CDR3 in DNA: TGTGCCAGCAGTTTAGCCGGGGACACTGAAGCTTTCTTT.

This clone was observed once. V usage is TRBV20-1 and J usage is TRBJ2-1; D is unresolved. V gave up 0 bases and J gave up 13 bases, with 10 bases separating them. Germline V gene sequence: CDR1 DFQATT, CDR2 SNEGSKA (reference sequence). The CDR3 has 11 amino acids. The chain's CDR3 is CSARDHQIQFF. The CDR3 nucleotides are TGCAGTGCTAGAGATCACCAGATCCAGTTCTTC.

This clone was recorded only once. The V call is TRBV6-6, the J call TRBJ1-2; D call uncertain. The CDR3 runs 14 residues. Trimming took 4 bases from V and 4 from J, leaving 13 bases between them. Germline CDR1 MNHNY, CDR2 SVGAGI (reference sequence). The CDR3 nucleotides are TGTGCCAGCAGTTTTTCAGAGGGAACCTATGGCTACACCTTC. Its translation is CASSFSEGTYGYTF.

The chain carries TRBV7-6 and TRBJ2-3; a weak D match, TRBD1 (5 bases). The CDR3 extends over 15 amino acids. CDR1 and CDR2 from the germline V gene are SGHVS and FNYEAQ. V was pared by 2 bases and J by 3 bases, with 12 bases between. As DNA, the CDR3 is TGTGCCAGCAGCTTACAAATCCAGGGAACAGATACGCAGTATTTT. Its translation: CASSLQIQGTDTQYF.

This clone was seen a handful of times. The sample carries other DNA sequences with the same CDR3. The chain combines TRBV10-3 with TRBJ2-1, with D uncertain. The germline V gene encodes CDR1 ENHRY and CDR2 SYGVKD. Trimming removed 0 bases from V and 0 bases from J, with 9 bases in between. The CDR3 is made up of 16 amino acids. In nucleotides, the CDR3 is TGTGCCATCAGTGAGTCGGGCGCTAGCTCCTACAATGAGCAGTTCTTC. This translates into CAISESGASSYNEQFF.

This clone was observed once. J is TRBJ1-2 and V is TRBV7-3, with D perhaps TRBD1 (6 bases). This CDR3 spans 16 amino acids. Trimming removed 5 bases at V and 7 bases at J, with 23 bases between. Germline CDR1 SGHTA, CDR2 FQGTGA. CDR3 DNA sequence: TGTGCCAGCAGCGAAAGCGGCACAGGGAATTGGGGTGGCTACACCTTC. As protein: CASSESGTGNWGGYTF.